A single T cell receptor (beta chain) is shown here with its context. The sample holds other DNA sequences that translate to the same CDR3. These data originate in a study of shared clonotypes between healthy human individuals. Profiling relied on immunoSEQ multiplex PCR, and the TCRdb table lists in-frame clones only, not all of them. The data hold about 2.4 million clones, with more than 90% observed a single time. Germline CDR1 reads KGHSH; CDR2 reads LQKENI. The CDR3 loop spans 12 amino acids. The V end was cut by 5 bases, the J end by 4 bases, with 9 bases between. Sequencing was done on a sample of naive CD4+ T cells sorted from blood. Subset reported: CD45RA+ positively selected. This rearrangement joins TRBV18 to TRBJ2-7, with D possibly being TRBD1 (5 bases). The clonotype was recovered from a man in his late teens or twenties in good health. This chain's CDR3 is CASSTDSYEQYF. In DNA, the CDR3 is TGTGCCAGCTCAACAGACAGTTACGAGCAGTACTTC.